These 29 T cell receptor beta chains came from one sample sequenced in a study of cytomegalovirus exposure and HLA in healthy donors. PCR was performed using 60 Vbeta and 13 Jbeta primers. Assay used: immunoSEQ multiplex PCR; TCRdb lists only in-frame clones, some missing. The table includes 150,000 to 200,000 clones, 82% detected once. The sequencing input was PBMCs. The receptors derive from a girl between 10 and 17 years old in good health and CMV-seropositive.

Only a few counts were recorded for this clone. The V call is TRBV29-1, the J call TRBJ1-1, with a possible D match to TRBD1 (6 bases). Germline lookup yields CDR1 SQVTM and CDR2 ANQGSEA. CDR3 length equals 16 residues. Trimming left V 6 bases short and J 0 bases short, with 20 bases between. The CDR3 DNA follows: TGCAGCGTCCCGATCAGGGGAGAGGGGGTGAACACTGAAGCTTTCTTT. Translating gives CSVPIRGEGVNTEAFF.

This clone is medium-sized by share. V is TRBV19 and J is TRBJ1-5; TRBD1 might be the D (5 bases). The CDR3 spans 14 residues. V dropped 7 bases and J dropped 6 bases, with 16 bases sitting between them. The germline V gene has CDR1 LNHDA and CDR2 SQIVND (reference sequence). CDR3 bases: TGTGCCAGTAACCCAGGGCGGGAAAGTCAGCCCCAGCATTTT. Protein: CASNPGRESQPQHF.

The rearrangement uses TRBV4-2 and TRBJ2-1, with 7 bases aligning to TRBD2. Germline-derived CDR1 and CDR2 are LGHNA and YNFKEQ. V was clipped by 5 bases and J by 0 bases; unmatched bases: 7. This CDR3 spans 16 amino acids. The CDR3 DNA follows: TGTGCCAGCAGCGACCCTAGCGGACCCTCCTACAATGAGCAGTTCTTC. It encodes CASSDPSGPSYNEQFF.

The chain carries TRBV7-8 and TRBJ2-1; TRBD2 agrees at 11 bases. This CDR3 has 16 amino acids. With 0 bases clipped from V and 7 bases from J, the junction kept 5 bases outside the gene matches. CDR1 is SGHVS and CDR2 is FQNEAQ in the germline V gene. Here the CDR3 reads CASSLARLAGSNEQFF. The DNA for the CDR3 is TGTGCCAGCAGCTTAGCGCGACTAGCGGGATCAAATGAGCAGTTCTTC.

The chain recombines TRBV7-6 with TRBJ2-7; 8 positions agree with TRBD1. Germline CDR1 reads SGHVS; CDR2 reads FNYEAQ. J was trimmed by 3 bases and V by 4 bases; bases with no gene match: 2. This CDR3 region has 13 residues. Here the CDR3 reads CASSWTGYYEQYF. The CDR3 nucleotides read TGTGCCAGCAGCTGGACAGGGTACTACGAGCAGTACTTC.

The J gene is TRBJ1-2, the V gene TRBV10-3; the D is unclear. CDR1 and CDR2 from the germline V gene are ENHRY and SYGVKD. Trimming removed 0 bases from V and 0 bases from J, with 17 bases in between. The CDR3 loop spans 18 amino acids. The CDR3 spells CAISESTRTGSANYGYTF. The DNA for the CDR3 is TGTGCCATCAGTGAGTCGACCCGGACTGGATCAGCTAACTATGGCTACACCTTC.

DNA for the CDR3: TGTGCCATCAGTGAGGTGGCAGGGGGCGGACAGCCCCAGCATTTT. Translated: CAISEVAGGGQPQHF. J is TRBJ1-5 and V is TRBV10-3, with 8 bases lining up with TRBD1. The CDR3 totals 15 residues. The junction had 7 bases not matched to a gene; V was cut back by 2 bases and J by 7 bases. The germline V gene has CDR1 ENHRY and CDR2 SYGVKD.

This clone was detected once. J is TRBJ2-3 and V is TRBV2; D not resolved. V gave up 5 bases and J gave up 6 bases, with 9 bases separating them. Looked up from germline, CDR1 is SNHLY and CDR2 is FYNNEI. The CDR3 spans 12 residues. The CDR3 region has the DNA TGTGCCAGCAGTCAAAACCGGGATACGCAGTATTTT. Protein sequence: CASSQNRDTQYF.

This clone came up once. V is TRBV27 and J is TRBJ2-3, with D possibly being TRBD2 (5 bases). Germline CDR1 reads MNHEY; CDR2 reads SMNVEV (reference sequence). The ends were cut back, 6 bases at V and 2 bases at J, with 15 bases in the middle. CDR3 length: 15 residues. CDR3 sequence: CASSPSGEFTDTQYF. CDR3 sequence (DNA): TGTGCCAGCAGCCCTTCCGGGGAATTCACAGATACGCAGTATTTT.

This chain joins TRBV6-6 and TRBJ1-5; TRBD1 might be the D (6 bases). Per germline, CDR1 MNHNY and CDR2 SVGAGI (reference sequence). Trimming pared 6 bases from V and 4 bases from J, leaving 16 bases between. The CDR3 contains 15 residues. This chain's CDR3 is CASRKKGTRNQPQHF. The CDR3 nucleotides read TGTGCCAGCAGGAAAAAGGGGACAAGGAATCAGCCCCAGCATTTT.

The chain employs TRBV5-1 and TRBJ2-3; D is possibly TRBD1 (5 bases). CDR1 and CDR2 (germline): SGHRS, YFSETQ. The CDR3 is 18 residues long. V dropped 1 base and J dropped 1 base, with 19 bases sitting between them. The CDR3, as DNA: TGCGCCAGCAGCTTGTTTTCGCCAGCGAACAGGCGCACAGATACGCAGTATTTT. Protein sequence: CASSLFSPANRRTDTQYF.

The rearrangement links TRBV9 to TRBJ1-1; D is uncertain. CDR1 is SGDLS, CDR2 YYNGEE, per germline. The CDR3 has 16 residues. Trimming removed 4 bases at V and 6 bases at J, with 22 bases between. CDR3 loop: CASSPARISRRSEAFF. The CDR3 DNA reads TGTGCCAGCAGCCCAGCCCGGATATCGAGGCGTTCTGAAGCTTTCTTT.

This clone was seen a few times. The chain recombines TRBV9 with TRBJ1-2; 7 bases are shared with TRBD1. Germline CDR1 SGDLS, CDR2 YYNGEE. After removal of 2 bases from V and 0 bases from J, the junction contained 1 base not matched to a gene. The CDR3 is made up of 14 amino acids. The CDR3 sequence: CASSVGTANYGYTF. In DNA form, the CDR3 reads TGTGCCAGCAGCGTGGGGACAGCTAACTATGGCTACACCTTC.

The J gene is TRBJ1-1, the V gene TRBV11-2; the D is unclear. Germline V gene lookup returns CDR1 SGHAT and CDR2 FQNNGV. Trimming shortened V by 2 bases and J by 5 bases, and 9 bases separated the two germline ends. The CDR3 has 13 residues. The CDR3 loop reads CASSLTRETEAFF. The DNA for the CDR3 is TGTGCCAGCAGCTTAACACGGGAGACTGAAGCTTTCTTT.

This chain links TRBV2 with TRBJ1-4; D perhaps matches TRBD1 (5 bases). V lost 6 bases and J 1 base, leaving 6 bases between the germline ends. Germline lookup yields CDR1 SNHLY and CDR2 FYNNEI. This CDR3 has 13 residues. DNA of the CDR3: TGTGCCAGCAGAGGGGAAACTAATGAAAAACTGTTTTTT. It is translated as CASRGETNEKLFF.

The chain combines TRBV28 with TRBJ2-7; 8 bases agree with TRBD2. Germline CDR1 MDHEN, CDR2 SYDVKM. This CDR3 has 15 amino acids. After removal of 2 bases from V and 3 bases from J, the junction contained 6 bases not matched to a gene. DNA of the CDR3: TGTGCCAGCAGTTTACGGACTAGCCGATACTACGAGCAGTACTTC. Its protein is CASSLRTSRYYEQYF.

The V and J genes are TRBV28 and TRBJ1-5; D is uncertain. The V end lost 7 bases, the J end lost 3 bases, and 13 bases lay between the germline ends. This CDR3 contains 14 residues. The germline V gene has CDR1 MDHEN and CDR2 SYDVKM. The CDR3 region is CASMLPGNNQPQHF. The CDR3, as DNA: TGTGCCAGCATGTTACCGGGTAACAATCAGCCCCAGCATTTT.

J is TRBJ2-1 and V is TRBV9, with 10 nucleotides matching TRBD2. The germline CDR1 and CDR2 sequences are SGDLS and YYNGEE. CDR3 length: 16 residues. The trim removed 3 bases at V and 2 bases at J, leaving 5 bases unmatched. The CDR3 bases are TGTGCCAGCAGCGGACTAGCGGGTCGTACCTACAATGAGCAGTTCTTC. Amino acids: CASSGLAGRTYNEQFF.

The chain couples TRBV10-3 to TRBJ2-5, with D perhaps TRBD1 (6 bases). The tail of the sequence fits TRBJ2-7 better, so the J call may be wrong. The CDR3 runs to 13 residues. Germline V gene sequence: CDR1 ENHRY, CDR2 SYGVKD. CDR3 in DNA: TGTGCCATCAGTTCCCGGGACAACGTCGAGCAGTACTTC. Its translation: CAISSRDNVEQYF.

This chain joins TRBV11-3 and TRBJ2-3, with 8 positions matching TRBD2. The CDR3 loop spans 18 amino acids. Germline values: CDR1 SGHNT, CDR2 YENEEA. V was pared by 5 bases and J by 4 bases, with 17 bases of the junction left unmatched. DNA of the CDR3: TGTGCCAGCAGCGCTCGGGGGGGCTTAAACAAGCACTCAGATACGCAGTATTTT. This encodes CASSARGGLNKHSDTQYF.

The chain has TRBV9 and TRBJ2-1; 13 bases fit TRBD2. Per germline, CDR1 SGDLS and CDR2 YYNGEE. The CDR3 consists of 17 residues. V lost 0 bases to trimming and J lost 8 bases; unmatched junction nucleotides: 8. CDR3 in amino acids: CASSVATSGRARDEQFF. CDR3 DNA: TGTGCCAGCAGCGTAGCTACTAGCGGGAGGGCCAGGGATGAGCAGTTCTTC.

This clone was counted between two and nine times. The J gene is TRBJ2-7, the V gene TRBV6-1; D perhaps matches TRBD1 (6 bases). V lost 4 bases to trimming and J lost 2 bases, with 12 bases between them. Looked up from germline, CDR1 is MNHNS and CDR2 is SASEGT. CDR3 length: 14 amino acids. This CDR3 reads CASSARDNPYEQYF. The CDR3 DNA sequence: TGTGCCAGCAGTGCCCGGGACAATCCCTACGAGCAGTACTTC.

The CDR3 nucleotides are TGTGCCAGCAGTGACCCTAGCGGGAGAAGATTGGGCGTTGAGCAGTTCTTC. Translation gives CASSDPSGRRLGVEQFF. The V gene is TRBV2, the J gene TRBJ2-1, with 10 bases that match TRBD2. The CDR3 totals 17 residues. Per germline, CDR1 SNHLY and CDR2 FYNNEI. Trimming removed 3 bases from V and 9 bases from J; junction bases left unmatched: 14.

CDR3 region: CASSIQGMNTEAFF. DNA for the CDR3: TGTGCCAGCAGCATACAGGGGATGAACACTGAAGCTTTCTTT. The chain joins TRBV7-3 to TRBJ1-1; 7 bases are shared with TRBD1. CDR1 and CDR2 (germline): SGHTA, FQGTGA. The CDR3 length is 14 residues. Germline trimming cut 5 bases from V and 0 bases from J; bases unmatched to any gene: 3. Full variable domain (outside the CDR3, taken from reference TRBV7-3 and TRBJ1-1): GAGVSQTPSNKVTEKGKYVELRCDPISGHTALYWYRQSLGQGPEFLIYFQGTGAADDSGLPNDRFFAVRPEGSVSTLKIQRTERGDSAVYLCASSIQGMNTEAFFGQGTRLTVV.

The chain is built from TRBV28 and TRBJ1-5, with D perhaps TRBD1 (6 bases). This CDR3 is built from 15 residues. In germline, CDR1 is MDHEN, CDR2 SYDVKM. V was pared by 8 bases and J by 2 bases, with 16 bases between. The CDR3 bases are TGTGCCAGCGATAAAACAGGGTACGGCAATCAGCCCCAGCATTTT. It specifies CASDKTGYGNQPQHF.

This rearrangement joins TRBV28 to TRBJ2-3; the match to TRBD1 covers 9 bases. Germline loops: CDR1 MDHEN, CDR2 SYDVKM. V lost 5 bases to trimming and J lost 2 bases; unmatched junction nucleotides: 8. CDR3 length equals 16 residues. CDR3 sequence: CASSVPRDRVTDTQYF. DNA of the CDR3: TGTGCCAGCAGTGTGCCCCGGGACAGGGTCACAGATACGCAGTATTTT.

V and J are TRBV10-3 and TRBJ1-1; no firm D call. The CDR3 extends over 19 amino acids. In germline, CDR1 is ENHRY, CDR2 SYGVKD. V lost 0 bases, J lost 4 bases, and 24 bases lay in between. The CDR3 DNA reads TGTGCCATCAGTGAGTCGCGGCTCGGGAATAGGTCCAGATTCACTGAAGCTTTCTTT. It codes for CAISESRLGNRSRFTEAFF.

The gene calls are TRBV4-3 and TRBJ1-2; 12 bases are a match to TRBD1. The CDR3 runs to 15 residues. Trimming at V came to 4 bases and at J to 8 bases, leaving 8 bases not matched to a gene. Germline assignment: CDR1 LGHNA and CDR2 YSLEER. The CDR3 DNA sequence: TGCGCCAGCAGCCGAGGGACAGGGGGCAGTGAGGGCTACACCTTC. It is translated as CASSRGTGGSEGYTF.

Comment on this clone: The junction departs from the called germline gene at one end, perhaps through a read error. The chain employs TRBV2 and TRBJ2-1; D may be TRBD1 (5 bases). The CDR3 covers 13 residues. The germline V gene has CDR1 SNHLY and CDR2 FYNNEI. The CDR3 nucleotides are TGTGCCAGCAGTGTCCAGGGCTACGATGAGCAGTTCTTC. It translates to CASSVQGYDEQFF.